Below are 32 T cell receptor beta chains sequenced from a single sample in a study of post-analysis software for immune sequencing data (dated by TCRdb to between 2014 and 2017). Beyond this particular receptor, the publication reports: Patients showed significantly higher frequencies than controls for a few TRBV segments, among them TRBV5-6, TRBV5-1 and TRBV20-1.

Receptor amplification or capture employed PCR. Sequencer: Illumina HiSeq 2500. Unique molecular identifiers were incorporated into TCR beta cDNA libraries to reduce PCR and sequencing biases. Using fastp trimming at Q25 and MiXCR clonotype assembly, TCRdb reanalyzed the public sequencing data and kept in-frame beta chains. Each record represents a unique CDR3 protein, reported with the most common genes and DNA among its rows. This sample gives 350,000 to 500,000 distinct CDR3 sequences in total; 30% to 45% of them show up just once. The ten largest clones capture approximately 7.7% of the sample. The antigens of these receptors remain unknown. Source material: blood. All receptors come from a girl aged 2 to 9 with multiple sclerosis.

The chain has TRBV6-5 and TRBJ1-2, with D perhaps TRBD1 (6 bases). V lost 6 bases and J 2 bases, leaving 13 bases between the germline ends. The CDR3 sequence is 14 residues long. In germline, CDR1 is MNHEY, CDR2 SVGAGI. The CDR3 spells CASSSYRENYGYTF. CDR3 nucleotide sequence: TGTGCCAGCAGCTCCTACAGGGAGAACTATGGCTACACCTTC.

This clonotype was seen more than once but under ten times. This chain uses TRBV9 with TRBJ2-1; TRBD1 agrees at 7 bases. CDR1 and CDR2 from the germline V gene are SGDLS and YYNGEE. The trim removed 0 bases at V and 3 bases at J, leaving 15 bases unmatched. This CDR3 is built from 19 residues. The CDR3 coding sequence is TGTGCCAGCAGCGTAGTGGAGACAGGGCTCCTCTGGAACTACAATGAGCAGTTCTTC. Protein: CASSVVETGLLWNYNEQFF.

The chain recombines TRBV29-1 with TRBJ1-1, with 7 bases matching TRBD1. Germline V gene data show CDR1 as SQVTM and CDR2 as ANQGSEA. The CDR3 runs to 16 residues. V shed 6 bases and J 0 bases; nucleotides not matched to a gene: 13. Written as DNA, the CDR3 is TGCAGCGTCATACGGGACAGCCACGTACTGAACACTGAAGCTTTCTTT. Its protein is CSVIRDSHVLNTEAFF.

The gene calls are TRBV13 and TRBJ2-1; 8 nucleotides align to TRBD2. CDR1 and CDR2 (germline): PRHDT, FYEKMQ (reference sequence). V lost 2 bases and J lost 0; bases outside the gene matches: 6. The CDR3 consists of 17 residues. CDR3: CASSLTGSGSSYNEQFF. The CDR3, as DNA: TGTGCCAGCAGCTTAACAGGGAGCGGGAGCTCCTACAATGAGCAGTTCTTC. Based on the CDR3 plus reference TRBV13 and TRBJ2-1, the full variable domain is AAGVIQSPRHLIKEKRETATLKCYPIPRHDTVYWYQQGPGQDPQFLISFYEKMQSDKGSIPDRFSAQQFSDYHSELNMSSLELGDSALYFCASSLTGSGSSYNEQFFGPGTRLTVL.

This clonotype has a handful of counts. V usage is TRBV9 and J usage is TRBJ2-1, with 8 bases aligning to TRBD2. Trimming cost V 5 bases and J 4 bases; bases outside gene matches: 8. Germline-derived CDR1 and CDR2 are SGDLS and YYNGEE. The CDR3 contains 15 residues. The CDR3 reads CASSAGTRGYNEQFF. The CDR3 DNA is TGTGCCAGCAGTGCCGGGACTAGAGGGTACAATGAGCAGTTCTTC. The whole variable domain, remainder taken from reference TRBV9 and TRBJ2-1, is DSGVTQTPKHLITATGQRVTLRCSPRSGDLSVYWYQQSLDQGLQFLIQYYNGEERAKGNILERFSAQQFPDLHSELNLSSLELGDSALYFCASSAGTRGYNEQFFGPGTRLTVL.

This chain uses TRBV12-3 or TRBV12-4 with TRBJ1-5, with a possible D match to TRBD1 (6 bases). V lost 3 bases, J lost 3 bases, and 15 bases lay in between. The CDR3 is 16 amino acids. CDR3 DNA: TGTGCCAGCAGTTTTTCGCCAGGGGCGTCCAATCAGCCCCAGCATTTT. Translating it yields CASSFSPGASNQPQHF.

This chain uses TRBV7-2 with TRBJ2-1; D is possibly TRBD2 (6 bases). The CDR3 runs 14 residues. CDR1 is SGHTA and CDR2 is FQGNSA in the germline V gene. V lost 4 bases, J lost 5 bases, and 12 bases lay in between. The CDR3 coding sequence is TGTGCCAGCAGCTACCCCGGGAGTAACAATGAGCAGTTCTTC. It is translated as CASSYPGSNNEQFF.

CDR3 sequence (DNA): TGCGCCAGCAGCCAGTTAGTAAGGGGGGGCGCCAATCGAGAGACCCAGTACTTC. Its translation is CASSQLVRGGANRETQYF. This chain connects TRBV4-1 to TRBJ2-5; possible D gene TRBD2, 7 bases. Trimming removed 3 bases at V and 4 bases at J, with 24 bases between. This CDR3 is built from 18 residues. CDR1 is MGHRA and CDR2 is YSYEKL in the germline V gene.

In its sample, this clonotype was seen a few times. V is TRBV6-2 or TRBV6-3 and J is TRBJ2-7; 9 bases agree with TRBD2. The CDR3 is 15 amino acids. The germline V gene has CDR1 MNHEY and CDR2 SVGEGT. Germline trimming cut 6 bases from V and 5 bases from J; bases unmatched to any gene: 11. The CDR3 coding sequence is TGTGCCAGCAGGAAGAGCGGGAGGTTCTTCCACGAGCAGTACTTC. Residues: CASRKSGRFFHEQYF.

This clonotype was counted at least ten times. The chain employs TRBV7-3 and TRBJ2-3; D remains ambiguous. V lost 6 bases, J lost 8 bases, and 15 bases lay in between. The germline V gene encodes CDR1 SGHTA and CDR2 FQGTGA. CDR3 length: 13 residues. CDR3 nucleotides: TGTGCCAGCAGACCGTCGTCGACGCGTACGCAGTATTTT. Protein product: CASRPSSTRTQYF.

This clonotype was counted between two and nine times. This chain uses TRBV7-2 with TRBJ1-5; D uncertain. The CDR3 runs to 13 residues. Looked up from germline, CDR1 is SGHTA and CDR2 is FQGNSA. V was shortened by 4 bases and J by 0 bases, with 4 bases between the two germline ends. In DNA, the CDR3 is TGTGCCAGCAGCTCGTATAGCAATCAGCCCCAGCATTTT. This gives the protein CASSSYSNQPQHF.

The V gene is TRBV29-1, the J gene TRBJ2-5; D not resolved. The CDR3 covers 13 residues. The germline gives CDR1 SQVTM, CDR2 ANQGSEA. The CDR3 sequence is CNVKGRQKETQYF. DNA of the CDR3: TGCAACGTGAAGGGTAGGCAAAAAGAGACCCAGTACTTC.

The V call is TRBV24-1, the J call TRBJ2-1; possible D gene TRBD2, 6 bases. V shed 3 bases and J shed 1 base, with 12 bases lying between them. The CDR3 has 16 amino acids. In germline, CDR1 is KGHDR, CDR2 SFDVKD. The CDR3 DNA reads TGTGCCACCAGTGATCCCCTAGCGAGGTCCTACAATGAGCAGTTCTTC. This encodes CATSDPLARSYNEQFF.

This chain uses TRBV9 with TRBJ2-1; D may be TRBD1 (6 bases). Germline values: CDR1 SGDLS, CDR2 YYNGEE. The CDR3 has 15 residues. Trimming cost V 3 bases and J 5 bases, with 15 bases left between them. CDR3 in DNA: TGTGCCAGCAGCGGGTCTGGGACACCAAACAATGAGCAGTTCTTC. Amino acids: CASSGSGTPNNEQFF.

This sequence joins TRBV4-1 and TRBJ2-1; perhaps D is TRBD1 or TRBD2 (5 bases each). The V end lost 4 bases, the J end lost 7 bases, and 20 bases lay between the germline ends. The CDR3 is 16 amino acids. From germline, CDR1 is MGHRA and CDR2 YSYEKL. For the CDR3, the DNA is TGCGCCAGCAGCCGAGGCCCGAGGGGAATCTCGAATGAGCAGTTCTTC. It yields the protein CASSRGPRGISNEQFF.

The chain carries TRBV14 and TRBJ2-7, with 13 nucleotides matching TRBD2. J was trimmed by 6 bases and V by 1 base; bases with no gene match: 21. Germline CDR1 SGHDN, CDR2 FVKESK. The CDR3 is 21 amino acids. The CDR3 DNA sequence: TGTGCCAGCAGCCAAGCGCTTGCACTAGCGGGAGGGCCAAGGATGACTTCCGAGCAGTACTTC. This encodes CASSQALALAGGPRMTSEQYF.

This chain connects TRBV18 to TRBJ2-4, with D hard to call. V was pared by 2 bases and J by 3 bases, with 11 bases between. Germline CDR1 reads KGHSH; CDR2 reads LQKENI. The CDR3 length is 15 residues. CDR3 amino acids: CASSPGKVSKNIQYF. CDR3 nucleotides: TGTGCCAGCTCACCAGGCAAGGTCAGCAAAAACATTCAGTACTTC. The variable domain in full, completed from reference TRBV18 and TRBJ2-4, reads NAGVMQNPRHLVRRRGQEARLRCSPMKGHSHVYWYRQLPEEGLKFMVYLQKENIIDESGMPKERFSAEFPKEGPSILRIQQVVRGDSAAYFCASSPGKVSKNIQYFGAGTRLSVL.

CDR3 sequence (DNA): TGTGCCAGCAGTTTATGTTTGATAGAAAGCGGGGCCAACGTCCTGACTTTC. Translation: CASSLCLIESGANVLTF. The chain employs TRBV28 and TRBJ2-6; unclear D gene. The CDR3 is made up of 17 amino acids. Trimming shortened V by 0 bases and J by 4 bases, and 13 bases separated the two germline ends. Germline V gives CDR1 MDHEN, CDR2 SYDVKM.

The chain combines TRBV2 with TRBJ2-3, with TRBD2 matching 12 bases. The V gene end was trimmed by 3 bases and the J gene end by 4 bases; junction bases not matched to a gene: 8. Germline CDR1 is SNHLY and CDR2 is FYNNEI. The CDR3 length is 17 residues. The CDR3 here is CASSEYGLAGSADTQYF. The CDR3 bases are TGTGCCAGCAGTGAGTACGGACTAGCGGGAAGTGCAGATACGCAGTATTTT.

The table lists this clonotype with a few counts. This chain links TRBV11-2 with TRBJ1-5; D is undetermined. Germline V gene sequence: CDR1 SGHAT, CDR2 FQNNGV. V lost 3 bases and J 2 bases, leaving 8 bases between the germline ends. The CDR3 spans 14 residues. For the CDR3, the DNA is TGTGCCAGCAGCTTCGACTTGGGCAATCAGCCCCAGCATTTT. Translation: CASSFDLGNQPQHF.

This clonotype was counted many times. The chain is built from TRBV29-1 and TRBJ1-2, with D maybe TRBD1 (5 bases). Germline CDR1 reads SQVTM; CDR2 reads ANQGSEA. Deletions cut 4 bases from V and 8 bases from J, with 23 bases between. The CDR3 runs 15 residues. CDR3 in amino acids: CSVAAPAGESGGYTF. CDR3 DNA sequence: TGCAGCGTTGCTGCCCCTGCGGGGGAATCGGGCGGCTACACCTTC.

This clonotype was seen a handful of times. This chain's CDR3 is CASSQAIDVYGYTF. The CDR3 nucleotides are TGTGCCAGCAGCCAAGCTATCGATGTCTATGGCTACACCTTC. This chain uses TRBV3-1 with TRBJ1-2; D gene unclear. With 1 base removed from V and 4 bases from J, the gap between germline ends came to 10 bases. The CDR3 length is 14 residues. CDR1 is LGHDT, CDR2 YNNKEL, per germline (reference sequence).

The sample holds a few counts of this clonotype. The chain combines TRBV7-9 with TRBJ2-7; 10 nucleotides match TRBD2. CDR3 length: 15 residues. V gave up 3 bases and J gave up 2 bases; unmatched junction bases: 4. CDR1 SEHNR and CDR2 FQNEAQ come from the germline V gene (reference sequence). The CDR3 bases are TGTGCCAGCAGCTTTGAGAGCGGGGGGGCCTACGAGCAGTACTTC. Protein product: CASSFESGGAYEQYF.

This clonotype appeared a few times. The chain links TRBV12-3 or TRBV12-4 to TRBJ2-5, with TRBD2 identical over 10 bases. The CDR3 has 18 residues. Trimming at V came to 4 bases and at J to 2 bases, leaving 13 bases not matched to a gene. Here the CDR3 reads CASSSSLTGLAEQETQYF. CDR3 in DNA: TGTGCCAGCAGTTCATCACTTACAGGACTAGCGGAACAAGAGACCCAGTACTTC.

V usage is TRBV3-1 and J usage is TRBJ2-5; D perhaps matches TRBD2 (6 bases). The DNA matches TRBJ2-7 better at its end, which makes the J call doubtful. Germline assignment: CDR1 LGHDT and CDR2 YNNKEL (reference sequence). The CDR3 is made up of 17 amino acids. The CDR3 loop is CASSQFFSGTKSYEQYF. The CDR3 DNA is TGTGCCAGCAGCCAGTTCTTTAGCGGCACGAAAAGCTACGAGCAGTACTTC.

V is TRBV4-1 and J is TRBJ2-3; D uncertain. Trimming removed 2 bases at V and 4 bases at J, with 10 bases between. CDR3 length equals 14 residues. Per germline, CDR1 MGHRA and CDR2 YSYEKL. CDR3 in DNA: TGCGCCAGCAGCCAACGGAATGCCGCAGATACGCAGTATTTT. It codes for CASSQRNAADTQYF.

This clonotype was seen a handful of times. The V call is TRBV29-1, the J call TRBJ2-5; D is uncertain. The CDR3 length is 13 residues. With 3 bases removed from V and 4 bases from J, the gap between germline ends came to 12 bases. CDR1 and CDR2 (germline): SQVTM, ANQGSEA. CDR3 region: CSVDIDLRETQYF. CDR3 DNA sequence: TGCAGCGTTGATATTGACCTTCGAGAGACCCAGTACTTC.

The V gene is TRBV5-1, the J gene TRBJ2-7; 7 bases agree with TRBD1. Looked up from germline, CDR1 is SGHRS and CDR2 is YFSETQ. With 4 bases clipped from V and 0 bases from J, the junction kept 7 bases outside the gene matches. The CDR3 is 15 amino acids. In DNA form, the CDR3 reads TGCGCCAGCAGCACGGGACAGTTCAGCTCCTACGAGCAGTACTTC. Translation gives CASSTGQFSSYEQYF.

The rearrangement uses TRBV29-1 and TRBJ1-2; no firm D call. Germline V gene sequence: CDR1 SQVTM, CDR2 ANQGSEA. Trimming left V 5 bases short and J 3 bases short, with 10 bases between. This CDR3 comprises 12 residues. CDR3 residues: CSVRRVDYGYTF. In DNA form, the CDR3 reads TGCAGCGTTCGGAGGGTTGACTATGGCTACACCTTC.

This chain uses TRBV7-9 with TRBJ2-5; D gene unclear. CDR1 is SEHNR and CDR2 is FQNEAQ in the germline V gene (reference sequence). The V and J ends lost 2 bases and 5 bases respectively, with 6 bases between them. The CDR3 consists of 12 residues. The CDR3 DNA reads as TGTGCCAGCAGCTTAAAATGGGAGACCCAGTACTTC. This gives the protein CASSLKWETQYF.

The chain recombines TRBV10-2 with TRBJ2-7; no definite D call. The germline V gene has CDR1 WSHSY and CDR2 SAAADI. This CDR3 has 13 amino acids. V lost 3 bases to trimming and J lost 4 bases, with 10 bases between them. This CDR3 is CASSDSGWYEQYF. Written as DNA, the CDR3 is TGCGCCAGCAGTGATTCTGGATGGTACGAGCAGTACTTC.

In its sample, this clonotype was seen many times. The rearrangement links TRBV29-1 to TRBJ1-2; D is ambiguous. Per the germline V gene, CDR1 is SQVTM and CDR2 is ANQGSEA. This CDR3 region has 12 residues. V lost 7 bases and J lost 0, with 9 bases in between. The CDR3 loop reads CSESGPNYGYTF. DNA of the CDR3: TGCAGCGAGAGTGGTCCTAACTATGGCTACACCTTC. Full variable domain (remainder filled in from reference TRBV29-1 and TRBJ1-2): SAVISQKPSRDICQRGTSLTIQCQVDSQVTMMFWYRQQPGQSLTLIATANQGSEATYESGFVIDKFPISRPNLTFSTLTVSNMSPEDSSIYLCSESGPNYGYTFGSGTRLTVV.